Following are 32 T cell receptor beta chains from one sample sequenced in a study of blood T cell repertoires in COVID-19 (dated by TCRdb to the early 2020s). The library was generated by the immunoSEQ multiplex PCR assay. Here the immuneACCESS table is served through TCRdb, limited to in-frame sequences with V and J called. Missing clones are a known gap in these copies; in checked studies unresolved V genes cover under half, and the rest lacks a known reason. Counted in this sample were around 200,000 clones; just under 90% of them appeared once. Approximately 6.2% of the sample belongs to the ten largest clones. Sequenced: peripheral blood. These receptors were taken from a man aged 60 to 69 who had recovered from COVID-19.

This chain joins TRBV7-9 and TRBJ2-5; TRBD1 is a possible D gene (5 bases). Germline values: CDR1 SEHNR, CDR2 FQNEAQ (reference sequence). Trimming left V 4 bases short and J 5 bases short, with 8 bases between. The CDR3 runs to 12 residues. CDR3 in DNA: TGTGCCAGCAGCTACTCAGGGGAGACCCAGTACTTC. As protein: CASSYSGETQYF.

This clone was seen a handful of times. The chain uses TRBV5-6 and TRBJ1-2; 8 positions match TRBD1. V was clipped by 5 bases and J by 3 bases; unmatched bases: 6. Germline V CDR1 and CDR2: SGHDT, YYEEEE. This CDR3 has 14 residues. Here the CDR3 DNA reads TGTGCCAGCAGAGAGGGGGGACAGGACTATGGCTACACCTTC. Amino acids: CASREGGQDYGYTF. Full variable domain (outside the CDR3, taken from reference TRBV5-6 and TRBJ1-2): DAGVTQSPTHLIKTRGQQVTLRCSPKSGHDTVSWYQQALGQGPQFIFQYYEEEERQRGNFPDRFSGHQFPNYSSELNVNALLLGDSALYLCASREGGQDYGYTFGSGTRLTVV.

This clone occurred once. The chain employs TRBV7-8 and TRBJ2-7; 7 bases agree with TRBD1. This CDR3 is built from 13 residues. V lost 5 bases and J lost 3; bases outside the gene matches: 4. Germline CDR1 is SGHVS and CDR2 is FQNEAQ. CDR3 DNA: TGTGCCAGCAGCACGACAGGGAGCTACGAGCAGTACTTC. Translated: CASSTTGSYEQYF.

V and J are TRBV5-3 and TRBJ2-5; 11 nucleotides match TRBD2. TRBV5-3 has ORF status, its function being uncertain. With V trimmed by 4 bases and J by 5 bases, 1 base remained unmatched. CDR3 length: 13 amino acids. This CDR3 is CARSGTSGETQYF. In nucleotides, the CDR3 is TGTGCCAGAAGCGGGACTAGCGGTGAGACCCAGTACTTC.

Of note for this clone: Other DNA sequences of this sample code for an identical CDR3. The chain recombines TRBV5-1 with TRBJ2-5; 15 bases are a match to TRBD2. Germline V CDR1 and CDR2: SGHRS, YFSETQ. The length of the CDR3 is 17 residues. The V gene end was trimmed by 0 bases and the J gene end by 1 base; junction bases not matched to a gene: 1. CDR3 region: CASSLAGLAGGQETQYF. The DNA for the CDR3 is TGCGCCAGCAGCTTGGCGGGACTAGCGGGGGGCCAAGAGACCCAGTACTTC.

The chain is built from TRBV5-1 and TRBJ1-5, with D maybe TRBD1 (6 bases). The CDR3 contains 14 residues. CDR1 is SGHRS, CDR2 YFSETQ, per germline. V was cut by 4 bases and J by 6 bases, with 14 bases left in between. CDR3 bases: TGCGCCAGCAGCCCTGGAGACAGGACTCAGCCCCAGCATTTT. Amino acid sequence: CASSPGDRTQPQHF.

This clone was counted between two and nine times. V and J are TRBV9 and TRBJ1-1, with TRBD1 matching over 7 bases. CDR3 size: 14 residues. Per the germline V gene, CDR1 is SGDLS and CDR2 is YYNGEE. The V and J ends lost 4 bases and 4 bases, in that order; junction bases with no gene match: 7. The CDR3 loop is CASSPRQGGTEAFF. The CDR3, as DNA: TGTGCCAGCAGCCCCCGACAGGGAGGCACTGAAGCTTTCTTT.

The rearrangement joins TRBV11-2 to TRBJ2-1; tentatively, D is TRBD1 (6 bases). Trimming took 0 bases from V and 3 from J, leaving 9 bases between them. The CDR3 loop spans 15 amino acids. Germline V gene sequence: CDR1 SGHAT, CDR2 FQNNGV. CDR3 coding DNA: TGTGCCAGCAGCTTAGAGAGGGGGTACTACAATGAGCAGTTCTTC. It yields the protein CASSLERGYYNEQFF.

The rearrangement links TRBV5-1 to TRBJ2-5; D uncertain. V gave up 1 base and J gave up 1 base, with 11 bases separating them. CDR1 SGHRS and CDR2 YFSETQ come from the germline V gene. There are 15 residues in the CDR3. This CDR3 is CASSLFERSQETQYF. Here the CDR3 DNA reads TGCGCCAGCAGCTTGTTTGAACGGAGCCAAGAGACCCAGTACTTC. Filled out from reference TRBV5-1 and TRBJ2-5, the complete variable domain reads KAGVTQTPRYLIKTRGQQVTLSCSPISGHRSVSWYQQTPGQGLQFLFEYFSETQRNKGNFPGRFSGRQFSNSRSEMNVSTLELGDSALYLCASSLFERSQETQYFGPGTRLLVL.

The V gene is TRBV9, the J gene TRBJ1-1, with 7 bases identical to TRBD1. This CDR3 is 12 amino acids long. Germline CDR1 is SGDLS and CDR2 is YYNGEE. V dropped 4 bases and J dropped 3; count of bases not matched to a gene: 0. The DNA for the CDR3 is TGTGCCAGCAGCACAGGGGACACTGAAGCTTTCTTT. Protein product: CASSTGDTEAFF.

The rearrangement uses TRBV28 and TRBJ1-4, with D hard to call. The CDR3 is 13 residues long. Germline CDR1 and CDR2: MDHEN and SYDVKM. V lost 6 bases and J lost 7, with 12 bases in between. The CDR3 loop reads CASSEGFGEKLFF. DNA for the CDR3: TGTGCCAGCAGCGAGGGATTTGGTGAAAAACTGTTTTTT.

This clone was counted once. The chain employs TRBV5-1 and TRBJ2-3; 12 bases fit TRBD2. The CDR3 has 16 amino acids. Germline V gene sequence: CDR1 SGHRS, CDR2 YFSETQ. V lost 4 bases and J lost 3; bases outside the gene matches: 6. CDR3 DNA sequence: TGCGCCAGCAGCCTACGGACTAGCGGGGCAACAGATACGCAGTATTTT. Residues: CASSLRTSGATDTQYF.

The chain employs TRBV7-2 and TRBJ2-4, with TRBD2 matching over 7 bases. Trimming cost V 4 bases and J 7 bases; bases outside gene matches: 13. CDR3 length: 16 residues. CDR1 and CDR2 (germline): SGHTA, FQGNSA. CDR3: CASSSRAGDRWNIQYF. DNA for the CDR3: TGTGCCAGCAGCTCTAGGGCGGGGGATCGGTGGAACATTCAGTACTTC.

This clone was picked up a small number of times. The rearrangement joins TRBV14 to TRBJ1-1; D not certain. The CDR3 sequence is 13 residues long. Germline CDR1 and CDR2: SGHDN and FVKESK. The V gene lost 4 bases and the J gene lost 0 bases, with 6 bases spanning the gap. CDR3 sequence (DNA): TGTGCCAGCAGCCCCAGTTTGAACACTGAAGCTTTCTTT. Protein: CASSPSLNTEAFF. Full variable domain (rest looked up from reference TRBV14 and TRBJ1-1): EAGVTQFPSHSVIEKGQTVTLRCDPISGHDNLYWYRRVMGKEIKFLLHFVKESKQDESGMPNNRFLAERTGGTYSTLKVQPAELEDSGVYFCASSPSLNTEAFFGQGTRLTVV.

The V call is TRBV19, the J call TRBJ2-1; 12 positions match TRBD2. CDR3 size: 19 residues. The V gene's germline CDR1 is LNHDA and CDR2 SQIVND (reference sequence). The junction had 10 bases not matched to a gene; V was cut back by 1 base and J by 3 bases. CDR3 in DNA: TGTGCCAGTAGTATAGCACGACTAGCGGGAGTGTCCGTCTACAATGAGCAGTTCTTC. It yields the protein CASSIARLAGVSVYNEQFF.

This clone occurred once. The chain is built from TRBV3-1 (or the pseudogene TRBV3-2) and TRBJ1-2; the D gene is possibly TRBD1 (5 bases). The germline gives CDR1 LGHDT, CDR2 YNNKEL (reference sequence). V dropped 1 base and J dropped 7 bases, with 16 bases sitting between them. The CDR3 loop spans 15 amino acids. The CDR3 DNA follows: TGTGCCAGCAGCCAAGTGTGGGGAGGGGCGCTTGGCTACACCTTC. Amino acids: CASSQVWGGALGYTF.

The V call is TRBV30, the J call TRBJ1-4; D is unresolved. The V and J ends lost 0 bases and 4 bases respectively, with 12 bases between them. From germline, CDR1 is GTSNPN and CDR2 SVGIG (reference sequence). The length of the CDR3 is 15 residues. CDR3 in DNA: TGTGCCTGGAGTGTACTAGTCCCTTTTAATGAAAAACTGTTTTTT. Residues: CAWSVLVPFNEKLFF.

The chain uses TRBV2 and TRBJ2-3; 8 bases are a match to TRBD1. The length of the CDR3 is 18 residues. The germline gives CDR1 SNHLY, CDR2 FYNNEI. V lost 4 bases to trimming and J lost 2 bases; unmatched junction nucleotides: 14. The DNA of the CDR3 is TGTGCCAGCAGTGTAGAATACGGACAGGGCAGAGCCACAGATACGCAGTATTTT. It is translated as CASSVEYGQGRATDTQYF. Filled out from reference TRBV2 and TRBJ2-3, the complete variable domain reads EPEVTQTPSHQVTQMGQEVILRCVPISNHLYFYWYRQILGQKVEFLVSFYNNEISEKSEIFDDQFSVERPDGSNFTLKIRSTKLEDSAMYFCASSVEYGQGRATDTQYFGPGTRLTVL.

This rearrangement joins TRBV19 to TRBJ2-2; the D gene is possibly TRBD1 (8 bases). V lost 5 bases and J 8 bases, leaving 33 bases between the germline ends. Germline-derived CDR1 and CDR2 are LNHDA and SQIVND (reference sequence). The CDR3 totals 20 residues. In DNA, the CDR3 is TGTGCCAGTAGTTTCCGACAGGGGCAGCGGGGCCTGATATGGACAGGGGAGCTGTTTTTT. It encodes CASSFRQGQRGLIWTGELFF.

The V and J genes are TRBV11-2 and TRBJ1-2; maybe TRBD1 (6 bases). CDR1 and CDR2 (germline): SGHAT, FQNNGV. V gave up 5 bases and J gave up 5 bases, with 12 bases separating them. There are 13 residues in the CDR3. The CDR3 here is CASSAGVGYGYTF. In nucleotides, the CDR3 is TGTGCCAGCAGCGCAGGGGTTGGATATGGCTACACCTTC.

This clone has a single count. This sequence joins TRBV29-1 and TRBJ2-2; TRBD1 might be the D (6 bases). The germline CDR1 and CDR2 sequences are SQVTM and ANQGSEA. This CDR3 is 16 amino acids long. The V end lost 4 bases, the J end lost 0 bases, and 15 bases lay between the germline ends. CDR3: CSVASNRVSNTGELFF. In DNA form, the CDR3 reads TGCAGCGTTGCTAGCAACAGGGTCTCGAACACCGGGGAGCTGTTTTTT.

V is TRBV5-6 and J is TRBJ2-2; D is perhaps TRBD2 (7 bases). The CDR3 loop spans 14 amino acids. Germline V gives CDR1 SGHDT, CDR2 YYEEEE. Between the trimmed V and J ends, which lost 5 bases and 4 bases, there was a span of 12 bases. CDR3 in DNA: TGTGCCAGCAGGCCGGCGGGGGCCACCGGGGAGCTGTTTTTT. It encodes CASRPAGATGELFF.

The chain recombines TRBV5-1 with TRBJ2-3; TRBD2 might be the D (6 bases). Germline CDR1 reads SGHRS; CDR2 reads YFSETQ. V lost 3 bases and J 0 bases, leaving 14 bases between the germline ends. CDR3 length equals 16 residues. The CDR3 spells CASSWDGRGSTDTQYF. The CDR3 DNA reads TGCGCCAGCAGCTGGGACGGGCGGGGCAGCACAGATACGCAGTATTTT. The complete variable domain, with remaining parts taken from reference TRBV5-1 and TRBJ2-3, reads KAGVTQTPRYLIKTRGQQVTLSCSPISGHRSVSWYQQTPGQGLQFLFEYFSETQRNKGNFPGRFSGRQFSNSRSEMNVSTLELGDSALYLCASSWDGRGSTDTQYFGPGTRLTVL.

This chain uses TRBV5-6 with TRBJ2-7, with 11 nucleotides matching TRBD1. CDR1 and CDR2 (germline): SGHDT, YYEEEE. The CDR3 length is 16 residues. The V gene end was trimmed by 0 bases and the J gene end by 13 bases; junction bases not matched to a gene: 15. CDR3 bases: TGTGCCAGCAGCTTGGGGGACAGGGGGTGGACTGGATTACAATACTTC. As protein: CASSLGDRGWTGLQYF. The full variable domain, with the rest looked up from reference TRBV5-6 and TRBJ2-7, is DAGVTQSPTHLIKTRGQQVTLRCSPKSGHDTVSWYQQALGQGPQFIFQYYEEEERQRGNFPDRFSGHQFPNYSSELNVNALLLGDSALYLCASSLGDRGWTGLQYFGPGTRLTVT.

The genes are TRBV28 and TRBJ2-7; the D gene is possibly TRBD1 (6 bases). In germline, CDR1 is MDHEN, CDR2 SYDVKM. The CDR3 spans 14 residues. Trimming stripped 7 bases from V and 3 bases from J, with 16 bases between. The CDR3 coding sequence is TGTGCCAGCAATCCTCTGGACAGCTTCTACGAGCAGTACTTC. Translation gives CASNPLDSFYEQYF. Full variable domain (outside the CDR3, taken from reference TRBV28 and TRBJ2-7): DVKVTQSSRYLVKRTGEKVFLECVQDMDHENMFWYRQDPGLGLRLIYFSYDVKMKEKGDIPEGYSVSREKKERFSLILESASTNQTSMYLCASNPLDSFYEQYFGPGTRLTVT.

CDR3 region: CASSIAGGANVLTF. The CDR3, as DNA: TGTGCCAGTAGTATAGCAGGTGGGGCCAACGTCCTGACTTTC. The chain has TRBV19 and TRBJ2-6; D unclear. This CDR3 has 14 amino acids. Germline V gene sequence: CDR1 LNHDA, CDR2 SQIVND (reference sequence). Trimming left V 1 base short and J 3 bases short, with 4 bases between.

The V gene is TRBV3-1 (or the pseudogene TRBV3-2), the J gene TRBJ2-3; TRBD2 matches 9 bases. V was pared by 4 bases and J by 4 bases, with 6 bases of the junction left unmatched. This CDR3 comprises 15 residues. Germline CDR1 reads LGHDT; CDR2 reads YNNKEL (reference sequence). Here the CDR3 reads CASSRRGGLADTQYF. The CDR3 DNA sequence: TGTGCCAGCAGCCGGCGGGGGGGGTTGGCAGATACGCAGTATTTT.

The chain combines TRBV2 with TRBJ2-7, with TRBD1 matching 7 bases. Germline values: CDR1 SNHLY, CDR2 FYNNEI. The CDR3 is 14 residues long. V was pared by 4 bases and J by 6 bases, with 9 bases of the junction left unmatched. The chain's CDR3 is CASSVGTEISEQYF. DNA of the CDR3: TGTGCCAGCAGTGTCGGGACAGAAATCTCCGAGCAGTACTTC.

The gene calls are TRBV24-1 and TRBJ2-7; 7 nucleotides match TRBD1. From germline, CDR1 is KGHDR and CDR2 SFDVKD. Losses at the gene ends were 8 bases for V and 0 bases for J; bases not matched to a gene: 9. The CDR3 runs to 15 residues. CDR3 residues: CATTAKGQSSYEQYF. CDR3 DNA: TGTGCCACCACCGCTAAGGGACAGTCCTCCTACGAGCAGTACTTC.

The chain employs TRBV28 and TRBJ2-7; a possible D gene is TRBD1 (5 bases). V was shortened by 3 bases and J by 2 bases, with 14 bases between the two germline ends. The CDR3 is made up of 15 amino acids. CDR1 is MDHEN, CDR2 SYDVKM, per germline. DNA for the CDR3: TGTGCCAGCAGTTTGGGGCTGGCAGCAACCTACGAGCAGTACTTC. This encodes CASSLGLAATYEQYF.

This clone was seen once. The chain uses TRBV29-1 and TRBJ1-4, with a tentative D call TRBD1 (5 bases). Trimming left V 1 base short and J 6 bases short, with 15 bases between. The germline gives CDR1 SQVTM, CDR2 ANQGSEA. CDR3 length: 15 residues. The CDR3 DNA reads TGCAGCGTTGAAGTGGGCGGGGGAGTATATGAAAAACTGTTTTTT. Translating it yields CSVEVGGGVYEKLFF.

The rearrangement joins TRBV30 to TRBJ2-4; no clear D gene. The germline V gene encodes CDR1 GTSNPN and CDR2 SVGIG (reference sequence). The CDR3 has 14 amino acids. Trimming cost V 1 base and J 3 bases, with 10 bases left between them. The CDR3 reads CAWSDRTRKNIQYF. The CDR3 DNA follows: TGTGCCTGGAGTGACAGAACTCGCAAAAACATTCAGTACTTC.